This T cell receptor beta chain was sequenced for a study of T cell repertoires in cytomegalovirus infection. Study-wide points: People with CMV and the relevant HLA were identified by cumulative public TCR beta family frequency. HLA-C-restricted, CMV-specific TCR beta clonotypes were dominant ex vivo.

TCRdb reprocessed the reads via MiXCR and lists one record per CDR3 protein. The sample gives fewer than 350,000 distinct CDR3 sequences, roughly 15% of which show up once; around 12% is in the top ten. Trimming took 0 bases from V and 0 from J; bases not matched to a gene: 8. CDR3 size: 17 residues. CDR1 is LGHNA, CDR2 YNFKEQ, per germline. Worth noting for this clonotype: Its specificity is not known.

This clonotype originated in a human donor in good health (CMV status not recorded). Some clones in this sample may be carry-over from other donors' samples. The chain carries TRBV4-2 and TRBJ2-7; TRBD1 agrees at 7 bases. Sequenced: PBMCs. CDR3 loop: CASSQDPGQVSSYEQYF. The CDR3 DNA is TGTGCCAGCAGCCAAGACCCCGGACAGGTTAGCTCCTACGAGCAGTACTTC.